These T cell receptor beta chains were read from a single sample in a study of blood T cell repertoires in COVID-19. Method: immunoSEQ multiplex PCR; TCRdb's copy keeps in-frame clones and lacks some. The profile covers about 140,000 clones, with 80% to 85% appearing a single time and approximately 3.9% taken by the ten largest. Source material: peripheral blood. The receptor set was obtained from a woman aged 55-69 years with acute or convalescent COVID-19. CDR3s include the opening cysteine and the closing phenylalanine or tryptophan. The order of the fields is J gene, V gene, D gene, clone size, CDR3 protein, CDR3 DNA. D genes are given only for firm matches. Only some rows state a clone size, as once, few, many or a class for expanded clones.

TRBJ1-4,TRBV3-1/TRBV3-2,.,few,CASSRLRRQPDLYATNEKLFF,TGTGCCAGCAGCCGATTACGGCGGCAGCCTGACTTGTATGCAACTAATGAAAAACTGTTTTTT
TRBJ2-7,TRBV10-2,.,few,CASSSHYEQYF,TGCGCCAGCAGCAGTCACTACGAGCAGTACTTC
TRBJ1-1,TRBV28,.,.,CASSHRQFDREAFF,TGTGCCAGCAGTCACCGACAATTCGATAGGGAAGCTTTCTTT
TRBJ1-1,TRBV2,TRBD1,.,CASSTQGTEAFF,TGTGCCAGCAGTACACAGGGGACTGAAGCTTTCTTT
TRBJ1-1,TRBV5-1,.,once,CAYKTEVNTEAFF,TGCGCCTATAAAACGGAGGTCAACACTGAAGCTTTCTTT
TRBJ2-7,TRBV28,.,.,CASSSTDNSYEQYF,TGTGCCAGCAGTTCCACGGACAACTCCTACGAGCAGTACTTC
TRBJ1-1,TRBV7-2,TRBD1,.,CASSQDRVNTEAFF,TGTGCCAGCAGCCAGGACAGGGTGAACACTGAAGCTTTCTTT
TRBJ2-1,TRBV5-4,TRBD2,.,CASSFGIAGVAGNEQFF,TGTGCCAGCAGCTTTGGGATAGCGGGAGTGGCTGGCAATGAGCAGTTCTTC
TRBJ1-1,TRBV5-4,.,.,CASSLPGGTEAFF,TGTGCCAGCAGCTTGCCCGGTGGCACTGAAGCTTTCTTT
TRBJ1-5,TRBV27,.,.,CASSRGENQPQHF,TGTGCCAGCAGTCGGGGGGAGAATCAGCCCCAGCATTTT
TRBJ1-2,TRBV7-2,TRBD1,.,CASSLRGEPGGFYGYTF,TGTGCCAGCAGCTTGCGGGGCGAACCAGGGGGCTTCTATGGCTACACCTTC
TRBJ2-2,TRBV3-1/TRBV3-2,TRBD1,.,CASHTPGQLSGELFF,TGTGCCAGCCACACCCCGGGACAGTTGTCCGGGGAGCTGTTTTTT
TRBJ1-5,TRBV2,.,.,CATSGGDGQPQHF,TGTGCCACCTCGGGGGGGGATGGTCAGCCCCAGCATTTT
TRBJ2-7,TRBV5-1,TRBD2,.,CASSLEASGSYEQYF,TGCGCCAGCAGCTTGGAGGCTAGCGGGAGCTACGAGCAGTACTTC
TRBJ1-5,TRBV30,TRBD1,.,CAWSRDRSDQPQHF,TGTGCCTGGAGTAGGGACAGGAGTGATCAGCCCCAGCATTTT
TRBJ1-1,TRBV27,.,.,CASSLRPTDAEAFF,TGTGCCAGCAGTTTACGTCCGACTGATGCTGAAGCTTTCTTT
TRBJ2-1,TRBV28,TRBD2,.,CAGGTSGRFNNEQFF,TGTGCCGGCGGGACTAGCGGGAGATTCAACAATGAGCAGTTCTTC
TRBJ1-2,TRBV6-5,.,.,CASRPLTGNYGYTF,TGTGCCAGCAGGCCCTTAACAGGGAACTATGGCTACACCTTC
TRBJ2-3,TRBV10-3,TRBD1,.,CAIMGTADTQYF,TGTGCCATCATGGGGACAGCAGATACGCAGTATTTT
TRBJ1-1,TRBV4-1,TRBD1,.,CASSQASPVRGFREAFF,TGCGCCAGCAGCCAAGCGAGCCCGGTCAGGGGGTTCAGAGAAGCTTTCTTT
TRBJ1-2,TRBV4-1,TRBD1,few,CASSQGTANGYTF,TGCGCCAGCAGCCAGGGGACAGCGAATGGCTACACCTTC
TRBJ1-2,TRBV4-3,TRBD1,.,CASSQGTGDYGYTF,TGCGCCAGCAGCCAAGGGACAGGGGACTATGGCTACACCTTC
TRBJ1-1,TRBV18,.,.,CASSPQAGPNTEAFF,TGTGCCAGCTCACCACAGGCAGGGCCGAACACTGAAGCTTTCTTT
TRBJ2-7,TRBV6-5,TRBD1,.,CASSYFTGEWEQYF,TGTGCCAGCAGTTACTTTACAGGGGAGTGGGAGCAGTACTTC
TRBJ2-7,TRBV21-1,.,.,CARFGGSYEQYF,TGTGCCCGATTCGGGGGTTCCTACGAGCAGTACTTC
TRBJ1-6,TRBV30,.,.,CAWSDLSNSPLHF,TGTGCCTGGAGTGACCTCAGTAATTCACCCCTCCACTTT
TRBJ2-1,TRBV27,TRBD2,.,CASSLGGRSYNEQFF,TGTGCCAGCAGTTTGGGCGGGAGGTCCTACAATGAGCAGTTCTTC
TRBJ1-5,TRBV4-1,TRBD1,.,CASSPQTGGNQPQHF,TGCGCCAGCAGCCCTCAGACAGGGGGGAATCAGCCCCAGCATTTT
TRBJ1-3,TRBV9,TRBD1,.,CASSQGAFGNTIYF,TGTGCCAGCAGCCAGGGGGCATTTGGAAACACCATATATTTT
TRBJ2-3,TRBV10-3,TRBD1,few,CAIRSDRGSGTDTQYF,TGTGCCATCAGATCCGACAGGGGTTCTGGCACAGATACGCAGTATTTT
TRBJ1-5,TRBV5-1,.,.,CASSPGDTYQPQHF,TGCGCCAGCAGCCCAGGGGACACTTATCAGCCCCAGCATTTT
TRBJ2-3,TRBV5-4,TRBD2,.,CASSLGGIAGRDTQYF,TGTGCCAGCAGCCTGGGGGGTATAGCGGGGAGGGACACGCAGTATTTT
TRBJ1-2,TRBV30,.,.,CAWSVSGLGGYTF,TGTGCCTGGAGTGTATCTGGACTTGGTGGCTACACCTTC
TRBJ1-2,TRBV5-1,TRBD1,.,CASSPAGGRNYGYTF,TGCGCCAGCAGCCCCGCAGGGGGCCGAAACTATGGCTACACCTTC
TRBJ2-5,TRBV2,.,.,CASSEGKRAAQETQYF,TGTGCCAGCAGTGAGGGTAAGCGGGCGGCTCAAGAGACCCAGTACTTC
TRBJ1-4,TRBV6-2/TRBV6-3,TRBD1,.,CASSTDRGGTNEKLFF,TGTGCCAGCAGTACCGACAGGGGAGGGACTAATGAAAAACTGTTTTTT
TRBJ2-7,TRBV5-1,TRBD1,.,CASSRTGTGYEQYF,TGCGCCAGCAGCCGAACCGGGACAGGGTACGAGCAGTACTTC
TRBJ1-5,TRBV4-2,TRBD1,.,CASSQGGDRANQPQHF,TGTGCCAGCAGCCAAGGAGGGGACAGGGCTAATCAGCCCCAGCATTTT
TRBJ1-3,TRBV28,.,once,CASSLGRPGNTIYF,TGTGCCAGCAGTTTAGGGCGTCCTGGAAACACCATATATTTT
TRBJ2-5,TRBV11-2,TRBD1,.,CASSRDRLNQETQYF,TGTGCCAGCAGCAGGGACAGGTTGAACCAAGAGACCCAGTACTTC
TRBJ2-1,TRBV7-3,TRBD2,.,CASSASGATYNEQFF,TGTGCCAGCAGCGCAAGCGGGGCCACCTACAATGAGCAGTTCTTC
TRBJ2-2,TRBV7-9,.,.,CASSLGRATPNTGELFF,TGTGCCAGCAGCTTAGGGAGGGCCACTCCGAACACCGGGGAGCTGTTTTTT
TRBJ2-1,TRBV3-1/TRBV3-2,TRBD2,.,CASSHIAGGFPNEQFF,TGTGCCAGCAGCCACATAGCGGGAGGGTTCCCAAATGAGCAGTTCTTC
TRBJ2-7,TRBV9,TRBD1,.,CASSPRQGVGYEQYF,TGTGCCAGCAGCCCGAGACAGGGGGTAGGGTACGAGCAGTACTTC
TRBJ2-3,TRBV2,TRBD2,.,CASSEEGLAGDSTDTQYF,TGTGCCAGCAGTGAAGAGGGACTAGCGGGAGACTCCACAGATACGCAGTATTTT
TRBJ2-5,TRBV6-6,.,few,CASSYLETQYF,TGTGCCAGCAGTTACCTCGAGACCCAGTACTTC
TRBJ1-6,TRBV7-3,.,few,CASRLAVLDNSPLHF,TGTGCCAGCAGATTGGCGGTCTTGGATAATTCACCCCTCCACTTT
TRBJ1-2,TRBV28,.,.,CASSPVSGKYGYGYTF,TGTGCCAGCAGCCCAGTTTCCGGGAAGTACGGCTATGGCTACACCTTC